A single sample is the source of the 20 T cell receptor beta chains below, sequenced in a study of blood T cell repertoires in COVID-19. Some clones are missing from TCRdb's copy, which holds only in-frame ones; the method was immunoSEQ multiplex PCR. The repertoire has about 53,000 clones, approximately 87% of them found once; the top ten carry 3.5% to 4.5%. Sequencing input: peripheral blood. These receptors came from a man aged 50 or older with acute or convalescent COVID-19.

The gene calls are TRBV7-9 and TRBJ1-4, with TRBD1 matching over 11 bases. This CDR3 is 16 amino acids long. Trimming cost V 4 bases and J 8 bases; bases outside gene matches: 9. CDR1 and CDR2 from the germline V gene are SEHNR and FQNEAQ (reference sequence). CDR3 loop: CASSSMPGQGGEKLFF. The CDR3 nucleotides are TGTGCCAGCAGCTCCATGCCGGGACAGGGGGGAGAAAAACTGTTTTTT.

This sequence joins TRBV7-9 and TRBJ1-5; the D gene is possibly TRBD1 (6 bases). Germline V lookup: CDR1 SEHNR, CDR2 FQNEAQ (reference sequence). Trimming left V 3 bases short and J 7 bases short, with 16 bases between. This CDR3 has 15 amino acids. CDR3: CASSLEQGGVQPQHF. CDR3 bases: TGTGCCAGCAGCTTGGAACAGGGTGGAGTACAGCCCCAGCATTTT.

The chain combines TRBV7-2 with TRBJ2-5; weak D call: TRBD2 (6 bases). Germline V gene lookup returns CDR1 SGHTA and CDR2 FQGNSA. V shed 4 bases and J shed 5 bases, with 20 bases lying between them. The CDR3 has 16 residues. CDR3 coding DNA: TGTGCCAGCAGCTCTCCGTCCGGCGGGGCTTATGAGACCCAGTACTTC. It yields the protein CASSSPSGGAYETQYF.

V usage is TRBV7-6 and J usage is TRBJ2-5, with 9 bases lining up with TRBD1. Germline lookup yields CDR1 SGHVS and CDR2 FNYEAQ. This CDR3 spans 14 amino acids. J was trimmed by 4 bases and V by 2 bases; bases with no gene match: 2. The CDR3 DNA is TGTGCCAGCAGCTTAACAGGGGGCGTAGAGACCCAGTACTTC. Protein product: CASSLTGGVETQYF.

In this sample, this clone turned up a few times. The chain joins TRBV9 to TRBJ1-1; weak D call: TRBD1 (5 bases). CDR1 and CDR2 (germline): SGDLS, YYNGEE. V lost 2 bases and J lost 1, with 9 bases in between. The CDR3 is 14 amino acids. The chain's CDR3 is CASSVQGSNTEAFF. Here the CDR3 DNA reads TGTGCCAGCAGCGTTCAGGGTTCGAACACTGAAGCTTTCTTT.

The rearrangement uses TRBV5-4 and TRBJ2-1; 14 nucleotides line up with TRBD2. The J segment lost 4 bases and the V segment lost 4 bases, leaving 10 bases of the junction unmatched. The CDR3 covers 18 residues. The germline CDR1 and CDR2 sequences are SGHNT and YYREEE (reference sequence). CDR3 nucleotide sequence: TGTGCCAGCAGCACCGGACTAGCGGGGGGCCTTATTTACAATGAGCAGTTCTTC. Its protein is CASSTGLAGGLIYNEQFF.

CDR3 nucleotides: TGTGCCAGCTCCCCTAGCTCCTACGAGCAGTACTTC. Protein product: CASSPSSYEQYF. The V gene is TRBV18, the J gene TRBJ2-7; unclear D gene. The CDR3 is made up of 12 amino acids. CDR1 and CDR2 (germline): KGHSH, LQKENI. V shed 6 bases and J shed 0 bases, with 6 bases lying between them.

The chain is built from TRBV25-1 and TRBJ1-2; 7 positions agree with TRBD1. Losses at the gene ends were 4 bases for V and 4 bases for J; bases not matched to a gene: 6. CDR3 length: 14 residues. Germline V gene lookup returns CDR1 MGHDK and CDR2 SYGVNS. CDR3 region: CASSAQGVLYGYTF. The CDR3 DNA follows: TGTGCCAGCAGTGCTCAGGGGGTCCTCTATGGCTACACCTTC.

The chain employs TRBV2 and TRBJ2-7; tentatively, D is TRBD1 (6 bases). CDR3 length: 12 residues. Germline V gives CDR1 SNHLY, CDR2 FYNNEI. The germline V and J ends were trimmed by 5 bases and 2 bases, with 7 bases remaining between them. CDR3 residues: CASSRQAYEQYF. CDR3 sequence (DNA): TGTGCCAGCAGTAGACAGGCCTACGAGCAGTACTTC.

CDR3 DNA: TGTGCCAGCAGCCGCAGTACAGAGTTCTACGAGCAGTACTTC. Translation: CASSRSTEFYEQYF. V usage is TRBV7-9 and J usage is TRBJ2-7; D not certain. Germline CDR1 is SEHNR and CDR2 is FQNEAQ (reference sequence). The CDR3 covers 14 residues. With 5 bases removed from V and 3 bases from J, the gap between germline ends came to 14 bases.

The CDR3 bases are TGTGCCAGCAGCCCACTCCGGGGGATGAACACTGAAGCTTTCTTT. Translation gives CASSPLRGMNTEAFF. The chain employs TRBV6-6 and TRBJ1-1; a possible D gene is TRBD1 (5 bases). Germline-derived CDR1 and CDR2 are MNHNY and SVGAGI (reference sequence). The CDR3 sequence is 15 residues long. V was trimmed by 6 bases and J by 0 bases, leaving 14 bases between them.

The genes are TRBV18 and TRBJ1-2, with 7 bases fitting TRBD1. The trim removed 0 bases at V and 7 bases at J, leaving 5 bases unmatched. The germline V gene encodes CDR1 KGHSH and CDR2 LQKENI. The CDR3 is made up of 14 amino acids. DNA for the CDR3: TGTGCCAGCTCACCACCGTTAAGGGACAGTGGCTACACCTTC. Translated: CASSPPLRDSGYTF.

V and J are TRBV28 and TRBJ2-7, with 8 nucleotides matching TRBD1. The J segment lost 3 bases and the V segment lost 5 bases, leaving 6 bases of the junction unmatched. The CDR3 loop spans 14 amino acids. The germline V gene has CDR1 MDHEN and CDR2 SYDVKM. The CDR3 sequence is CASSQTGEVYEQYF. CDR3 nucleotide sequence: TGTGCCAGCAGTCAGACAGGGGAGGTCTACGAGCAGTACTTC.

This sequence joins TRBV15 and TRBJ1-2; TRBD1 might be the D (6 bases). Deletions cut 3 bases from V and 6 bases from J, with 20 bases between. The CDR3 runs 16 residues. Per the germline V gene, CDR1 is LNHNV and CDR2 is YYDKDF (reference sequence). CDR3 coding DNA: TGTGCCACCAGCAGTACAGGGACCCCATTCTCCCATGGCTACACCTTC. This translates into CATSSTGTPFSHGYTF.

This chain joins TRBV24-1 and TRBJ2-5; 9 bases map to TRBD2. Germline trimming cut 3 bases from V and 5 bases from J; bases unmatched to any gene: 9. The CDR3 has 16 amino acids. Germline CDR1 is KGHDR and CDR2 is SFDVKD. The CDR3: CATSDPVAGEEETQYF. CDR3 sequence (DNA): TGTGCCACCAGTGATCCCGTAGCGGGGGAGGAGGAGACCCAGTACTTC.

The chain uses TRBV28 and TRBJ1-5; 8 nucleotides agree with TRBD1. J was trimmed by 2 bases and V by 4 bases; bases with no gene match: 10. This CDR3 has 17 residues. Germline lookup yields CDR1 MDHEN and CDR2 SYDVKM. DNA for the CDR3: TGTGCCAGCAGTTCTTGGCCTCCGACAGGGGGCAATCAGCCCCAGCATTTT. Translating gives CASSSWPPTGGNQPQHF. The full variable domain, with the rest looked up from reference TRBV28 and TRBJ1-5, is DVKVTQSSRYLVKRTGEKVFLECVQDMDHENMFWYRQDPGLGLRLIYFSYDVKMKEKGDIPEGYSVSREKKERFSLILESASTNQTSMYLCASSSWPPTGGNQPQHFGDGTRLSIL.

This sequence joins TRBV2 and TRBJ1-5; D might be TRBD1 (5 bases). This CDR3 comprises 16 residues. The V end was cut by 6 bases, the J end by 0 bases, with 15 bases between. Per the germline V gene, CDR1 is SNHLY and CDR2 is FYNNEI. In nucleotides, the CDR3 is TGTGCCAGCAGGCGAACCTCGGACAATAGCAATCAGCCCCAGCATTTT. It codes for CASRRTSDNSNQPQHF.

The chain carries TRBV28 and TRBJ1-6; D uncertain. V lost 8 bases, J lost 9 bases, and 14 bases lay in between. The length of the CDR3 is 13 residues. Per the germline V gene, CDR1 is MDHEN and CDR2 is SYDVKM. The chain's CDR3 is CASATSGRSPLHF. The CDR3 DNA is TGTGCCAGCGCAACAAGCGGTCGTTCACCCCTCCACTTT.

The V and J genes are TRBV19 and TRBJ1-2; a weak D match, TRBD1 (6 bases). CDR3 size: 14 residues. Germline CDR1 and CDR2: LNHDA and SQIVND (reference sequence). V lost 7 bases to trimming and J lost 7 bases, with 19 bases between them. Here the CDR3 DNA reads TGTGCCAGTACCCGCCCAGGGGCATTAGTTGGCTACACCTTC. Translated: CASTRPGALVGYTF.

The chain carries TRBV18 and TRBJ2-7, with D unresolved. The CDR3 has 13 amino acids. Germline V lookup: CDR1 KGHSH, CDR2 LQKENI. The germline V and J ends were trimmed by 0 bases and 4 bases, with 7 bases remaining between them. Here the CDR3 DNA reads TGTGCCAGCTCACCACCCGGTCGTTACGAGCAGTACTTC. This sequence encodes CASSPPGRYEQYF.